These 19 T cell receptor beta chains came from one sample sequenced in a study of glioma-infiltrating T cells after dendritic cell vaccination. TCRdb's copy holds only in-frame clones and misses some; the assay was immunoSEQ multiplex PCR. The sample includes 30,000 to 40,000 clones, approximately 80% seen only once; the top ten take 7.8%. The sample was blood, taken before dendritic cell vaccination. The receptors shown here come from a human donor with glioblastoma.

The chain has TRBV6-5 and TRBJ1-2; tentative D call: TRBD1 (6 bases). Germline lookup yields CDR1 MNHEY and CDR2 SVGAGI. V shed 5 bases and J shed 6 bases, with 10 bases lying between them. The CDR3 spans 12 residues. The CDR3 DNA reads TGTGCCAGCAGTGACTACAGGGATGGCTACACCTTC. The encoded protein is CASSDYRDGYTF.

By proportion, this clone is medium-sized. This sequence joins TRBV18 and TRBJ2-4; D might be TRBD2 (6 bases). Looked up from germline, CDR1 is KGHSH and CDR2 is LQKENI. This CDR3 comprises 16 residues. Trimming left V 1 base short and J 7 bases short, with 17 bases between. CDR3 nucleotide sequence: TGTGCCAGCTCACCACTGGAGGGTCTGGCTGTCAACATTCAGTACTTC. Its translation: CASSPLEGLAVNIQYF. The full variable domain, with the rest looked up from reference TRBV18 and TRBJ2-4, is NAGVMQNPRHLVRRRGQEARLRCSPMKGHSHVYWYRQLPEEGLKFMVYLQKENIIDESGMPKERFSAEFPKEGPSILRIQQVVRGDSAAYFCASSPLEGLAVNIQYFGAGTRLSVL.

As to this clone: Other DNA sequences in the sample encode the same CDR3. This sequence joins TRBV5-1 and TRBJ2-3, with 12 bases matching TRBD2. V gave up 3 bases and J gave up 5 bases; unmatched junction bases: 1. Germline-derived CDR1 and CDR2 are SGHRS and YFSETQ. This CDR3 comprises 14 residues. CDR3 DNA: TGCGCCAGCAGCTCGACTAGCGGGGGAGATACGCAGTATTTT. Its protein is CASSSTSGGDTQYF.

The chain uses TRBV14 and TRBJ1-6, with D tentatively TRBD1 (6 bases). Germline V lookup: CDR1 SGHDN, CDR2 FVKESK. V was shortened by 0 bases and J by 7 bases, with 10 bases between the two germline ends. The length of the CDR3 is 15 residues. The CDR3 DNA follows: TGTGCCAGCAGCCAAGAAGACAGGCGAAATTCACCCCTCCACTTT. Amino acids: CASSQEDRRNSPLHF. The whole variable domain, filled in from reference TRBV14 and TRBJ1-6, reads EAGVTQFPSHSVIEKGQTVTLRCDPISGHDNLYWYRRVMGKEIKFLLHFVKESKQDESGMPNNRFLAERTGGTYSTLKVQPAELEDSGVYFCASSQEDRRNSPLHFGNGTRLTVT.

The chain has TRBV5-1 and TRBJ2-7; 8 bases match TRBD2. CDR3 length equals 14 residues. V was pared by 4 bases and J by 2 bases, with 5 bases of the junction left unmatched. CDR1 is SGHRS and CDR2 is YFSETQ in the germline V gene. The chain's CDR3 is CASSLAGGTYEQYF. The CDR3 DNA reads TGCGCCAGCAGCCTCGCGGGGGGCACCTACGAGCAGTACTTC.

The genes are TRBV27 and TRBJ2-3; D gene unclear. The V gene lost 5 bases and the J gene lost 2 bases, with 14 bases spanning the gap. Germline CDR1 reads MNHEY; CDR2 reads SMNVEV (reference sequence). The CDR3 has 15 amino acids. CDR3 sequence reads: CASSPYGPDTDTQYF. The CDR3 coding sequence is TGTGCCAGCAGTCCATATGGGCCAGACACAGATACGCAGTATTTT.

The chain recombines TRBV4-3 with TRBJ2-7; D is ambiguous. This CDR3 has 14 residues. The germline V gene has CDR1 LGHNA and CDR2 YSLEER. The germline V and J ends were trimmed by 3 bases and 1 base, with 10 bases remaining between them. The DNA of the CDR3 is TGCGCCAGCAGCCAGGGCTTTGGGTCCTACGAGCAGTACTTC. It is translated as CASSQGFGSYEQYF.

The genes are TRBV2 and TRBJ1-1; 12 positions agree with TRBD1. Germline V gives CDR1 SNHLY, CDR2 FYNNEI. The CDR3 loop spans 16 amino acids. Germline trimming cut 8 bases from V and 5 bases from J; bases unmatched to any gene: 12. CDR3 region: CASGAGQGASSTEAFF. CDR3 nucleotide sequence: TGTGCCAGCGGGGCGGGACAGGGGGCTTCTTCGACTGAAGCTTTCTTT. Based on the CDR3 plus reference TRBV2 and TRBJ1-1, the full variable domain is EPEVTQTPSHQVTQMGQEVILRCVPISNHLYFYWYRQILGQKVEFLVSFYNNEISEKSEIFDDQFSVERPDGSNFTLKIRSTKLEDSAMYFCASGAGQGASSTEAFFGQGTRLTVV.

V is TRBV9 and J is TRBJ2-7; 7 bases are a match to TRBD1. This CDR3 contains 12 residues. V shed 4 bases, J shed 6 bases, and the junction held 4 bases outside the gene matches. Germline values: CDR1 SGDLS, CDR2 YYNGEE. CDR3: CASSTNRGEQYF. In DNA form, the CDR3 reads TGTGCCAGCAGCACCAACAGGGGCGAGCAGTACTTC.

The CDR3 is CASSLRPGQGGGTWETQYF. CDR3 in DNA: TGCGCCAGCAGCTTGAGGCCGGGACAGGGAGGAGGTACGTGGGAGACCCAGTACTTC. The rearrangement joins TRBV5-1 to TRBJ2-5; 9 bases are a match to TRBD1. CDR1 SGHRS and CDR2 YFSETQ come from the germline V gene. CDR3 length: 19 amino acids. With V trimmed by 1 base and J by 5 bases, 18 bases remained unmatched. The full variable domain, in which reference TRBV5-1 and TRBJ2-5 provide the parts outside the CDR3, is KAGVTQTPRYLIKTRGQQVTLSCSPISGHRSVSWYQQTPGQGLQFLFEYFSETQRNKGNFPGRFSGRQFSNSRSEMNVSTLELGDSALYLCASSLRPGQGGGTWETQYFGPGTRLLVL.

The sample holds a few counts of this clone. This chain uses TRBV2 with TRBJ2-7; 9 bases map to TRBD1. From germline, CDR1 is SNHLY and CDR2 FYNNEI. The CDR3 totals 14 residues. Trimming took 6 bases from V and 2 from J; bases not matched to a gene: 5. In nucleotides, the CDR3 is TGTGCCAGCAGCGAAACAGGGGGCCCCTACGAGCAGTACTTC. Translation gives CASSETGGPYEQYF. The entire variable domain, with the rest obtained from reference TRBV2 and TRBJ2-7, is as follows: EPEVTQTPSHQVTQMGQEVILRCVPISNHLYFYWYRQILGQKVEFLVSFYNNEISEKSEIFDDQFSVERPDGSNFTLKIRSTKLEDSAMYFCASSETGGPYEQYFGPGTRLTVT.

The chain employs TRBV27 and TRBJ2-7, with TRBD1 identical over 7 bases. V shed 5 bases, J shed 2 bases, and the junction held 6 bases outside the gene matches. Germline CDR1 MNHEY, CDR2 SMNVEV (reference sequence). The CDR3 is made up of 14 amino acids. The CDR3 region has the DNA TGTGCCAGCAGTCCCGCCGGGACAGCCTACGAGCAGTACTTC. Amino acid sequence: CASSPAGTAYEQYF.

The CDR3 loop is CASSFTGGKYEQYF. In DNA form, the CDR3 reads TGTGCCAGCAGTTTTACAGGTGGGAAATACGAGCAGTACTTC. The chain is built from TRBV28 and TRBJ2-7, with D maybe TRBD1 (5 bases). The V gene lost 3 bases and the J gene lost 4 bases, with 13 bases spanning the gap. This CDR3 is 14 amino acids long. Germline CDR1 reads MDHEN; CDR2 reads SYDVKM.

The chain has TRBV10-3 and TRBJ2-6, with TRBD1 as a possible D gene (6 bases). This CDR3 contains 16 residues. The V and J ends lost 5 bases and 4 bases respectively, with 15 bases between them. Germline V gives CDR1 ENHRY, CDR2 SYGVKD. The DNA of the CDR3 is TGTGCCATCAGTCCGCAGGGGACGGACGGGGCCAACGTCCTGACTTTC. Amino acids: CAISPQGTDGANVLTF.

This clone was seen more than once but under ten times. The chain joins TRBV4-2 to TRBJ2-5, with 11 nucleotides matching TRBD2. Losses at the gene ends were 3 bases for V and 2 bases for J; bases not matched to a gene: 8. CDR1 and CDR2 (germline): LGHNA, YNFKEQ. The CDR3 spans 17 residues. For the CDR3, the DNA is TGTGCCAGCAGCCAGCCCACTAGCGGGGGAGTTCAAGAGACCCAGTACTTC. Protein: CASSQPTSGGVQETQYF.

This sequence joins TRBV7-6 and TRBJ2-1, with TRBD2 identical over 8 bases. The germline V gene has CDR1 SGHVS and CDR2 FNYEAQ. The CDR3 consists of 17 residues. Trimming removed 1 base from V and 2 bases from J; junction bases left unmatched: 7. The CDR3 loop reads CASSLVVQRGPYNEQFF. In DNA, the CDR3 is TGTGCCAGCAGCTTAGTGGTACAGCGGGGGCCCTACAATGAGCAGTTCTTC.

The chain couples TRBV30 to TRBJ1-5; perhaps TRBD1 as D (6 bases). Trimming shortened V by 0 bases and J by 2 bases, and 11 bases separated the two germline ends. Per germline, CDR1 GTSNPN and CDR2 SVGIG (reference sequence). The CDR3 totals 15 residues. The CDR3 DNA is TGTGCCTGGAGTGTCTCAGGGGTTGGCAATCAGCCCCAGCATTTT. Encoded protein: CAWSVSGVGNQPQHF.

The chain employs TRBV6-5 and TRBJ1-5; TRBD1 matches at 10 bases. CDR1 is MNHEY, CDR2 SVGAGI, per germline. V was pared by 6 bases and J by 3 bases, with 5 bases of the junction left unmatched. The CDR3 totals 15 residues. The CDR3 bases are TGTGCCAGCAGCCGAGGGACAGGGGACAATCAGCCCCAGCATTTT. Residues: CASSRGTGDNQPQHF.

The CDR3 DNA reads TGTGCCAGCAGCTTTGGTAGCCATTCGAGCTCCTACGAGCAGTACTTC. It translates to CASSFGSHSSSYEQYF. This chain connects TRBV11-2 to TRBJ2-7; D remains ambiguous. Germline CDR1 is SGHAT and CDR2 is FQNNGV. The CDR3 has 16 amino acids. The V end was cut by 3 bases, the J end by 0 bases, with 15 bases between.